This TCR beta chain was captured by sequencing in a study of early T cells in non-severe SARS-CoV-2 infection. Overall study context: Sequencing was performed on bulk RNA from unsorted whole blood, leaving chains unpaired.

Attached unique molecular identifiers marked individual cDNA molecules. TCRdb analysed the 5' RACE reads with MiXCR anew, one entry per CDR3 protein. Altogether under 100,000 distinct CDR3 sequences are present, roughly 15% being singletons, with the ten largest covering around 1.5%. This clonotype has ten or more counts. As yet, its antigen is unknown. Whole-study findings and limits: Database matching using VDJdb favored anti-spike CD8 responses, with private and CD4 specificities left missing.

This sequence was found in an adult who was a healthcare worker with PCR-confirmed SARS-CoV-2 infection or an uninfected control (not recorded which). The sequencing sample was made of whole blood.

The CDR3 reads CASSLTIPGGYGYTF. CDR3 sequence (DNA): TGTGCCAGCAGTTTGACAATCCCCGGGGGCTATGGCTACACCTTC. V is TRBV28 and J is TRBJ1-2; D is perhaps TRBD1 (5 bases). Trimming stripped 3 bases from V and 4 bases from J, with 15 bases between. Germline V gives CDR1 MDHEN, CDR2 SYDVKM. There are 15 residues in the CDR3.